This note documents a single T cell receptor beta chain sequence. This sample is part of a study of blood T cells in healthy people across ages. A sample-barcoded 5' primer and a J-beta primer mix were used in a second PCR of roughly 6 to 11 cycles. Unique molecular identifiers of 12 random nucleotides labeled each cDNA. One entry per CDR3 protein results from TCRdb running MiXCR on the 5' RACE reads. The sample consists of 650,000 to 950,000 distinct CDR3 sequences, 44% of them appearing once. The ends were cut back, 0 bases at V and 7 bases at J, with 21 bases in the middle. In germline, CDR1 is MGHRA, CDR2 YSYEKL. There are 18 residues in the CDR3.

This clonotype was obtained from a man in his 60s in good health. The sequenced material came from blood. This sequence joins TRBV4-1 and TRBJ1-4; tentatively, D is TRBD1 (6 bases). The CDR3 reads CASSQESSRGGRVEKLFF. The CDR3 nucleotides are TGCGCCAGCAGCCAAGAATCCTCCCGCGGGGGGCGAGTTGAAAAACTGTTTTTT.